The entry that follows covers one T cell receptor beta chain sequence. The data originate from a study of blood T cell repertoires in COVID-19. In the study overall: PBMCs, B-cell-depleted T cells, or T cells were the source of the cDNA or gDNA that made up the material.

Profiling relied on immunoSEQ multiplex PCR, and the TCRdb table lists in-frame clones only, not all of them. This table holds about 160,000 clones, more than 65% found once. The source material was peripheral blood. The receptor was isolated from a woman older than 75 with active or convalescent COVID-19.

CDR3 bases: TGTGCCAGCAGTTTGGGTGCACAGAGTGGCTACACCTTC. Protein: CASSLGAQSGYTF. This chain uses TRBV28 with TRBJ1-2, with D uncertain. Germline assignment: CDR1 MDHEN and CDR2 SYDVKM. The CDR3 has 13 amino acids. The germline V and J ends were trimmed by 3 bases and 7 bases, with 12 bases remaining between them.